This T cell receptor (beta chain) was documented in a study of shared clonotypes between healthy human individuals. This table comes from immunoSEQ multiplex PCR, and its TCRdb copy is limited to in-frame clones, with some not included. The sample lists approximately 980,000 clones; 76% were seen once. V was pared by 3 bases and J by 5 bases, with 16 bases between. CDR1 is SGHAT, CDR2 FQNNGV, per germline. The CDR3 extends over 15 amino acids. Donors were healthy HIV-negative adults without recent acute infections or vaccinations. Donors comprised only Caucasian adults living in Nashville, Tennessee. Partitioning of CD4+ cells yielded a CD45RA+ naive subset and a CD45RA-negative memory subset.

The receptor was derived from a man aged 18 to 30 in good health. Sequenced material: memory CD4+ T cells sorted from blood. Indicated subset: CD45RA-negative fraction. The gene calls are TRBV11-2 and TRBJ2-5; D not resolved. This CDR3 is CASSFNLGLGETQYF. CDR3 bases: TGTGCCAGCAGCTTTAACCTAGGGCTTGGGGAGACCCAGTACTTC.